This T cell receptor (beta chain) is drawn from a study of PD-L1 blockade in urothelial cancer. On the study more broadly: The authors examined blood 3 weeks (second dose) and 6 weeks after treatment start.

Documented time point: pretreatment peripheral blood. Pretreatment sampling and on-treatment sampling together yielded between 1 and 8 samples for each patient. Findings and caveats of the study: A pretreatment blood TCR clonality that fell below the median predicted better progression-free and overall survival.

With respect to this clone: The antigen remains unidentified.

Produced via immunoSEQ multiplex PCR; TCRdb's table is partial and in-frame only. Among tens of thousands of clones listed, roughly four fifths were seen once. This CDR3 contains 13 residues. Trimming left V 3 bases short and J 5 bases short, with 11 bases between. Germline V CDR1 and CDR2: SGHRS, YFSETQ. This sequence was found in a man in his sixties with urothelial cancer. Sequenced here: PBMCs, sampled around atezolizumab (anti-PD-L1) treatment. This chain uses TRBV5-1 with TRBJ2-5; D not resolved. The CDR3 reads CASSSDTFETQYF. CDR3 in DNA: TGCGCCAGCAGCTCTGACACGTTTGAGACCCAGTACTTC.